These T cell receptor beta chains were read from a single sample in a study of blood T cell repertoires in COVID-19. TCRdb keeps only in-frame clones here, not all; method: immunoSEQ multiplex PCR. The table has 200,000 to 250,000 clones, around 90% seen once; the top ten hold around 6.5%. Sequenced material: peripheral blood. These TCRs come from a man aged 55 to 69 who had recovered from COVID-19. CDR3s include the opening cysteine and the closing phenylalanine or tryptophan.

V gene: TRBV7-2
CDR3 protein: CASSLASGAYEQYF

V gene: TRBV19
CDR3 protein: CASSIEAGRGGEQYF

V gene: TRBV24-1
CDR3 protein: CATSDSSTGSPYEQYF

V gene: TRBV30
CDR3 protein: CAWKTGGLIGANVLTF

V gene: TRBV3-1/TRBV3-2
CDR3 protein: CASGLSVNTEAFF

V gene: TRBV7-3
CDR3 protein: CASSLKASGSPYEQYF

V gene: TRBV13
CDR3 protein: CASSSSGTGVPYEQYF

V gene: TRBV29-1
CDR3 protein: CSVDTGTGSSSGQYF

V gene: TRBV6-5
CDR3 protein: CASSYRRDNYGYTF

V gene: TRBV27
CDR3 protein: CASSLRRDPTDTQYF

V gene: TRBV20-1
CDR3 protein: CSASDSDRGYGYTF

V gene: TRBV7-6
CDR3 protein: CASSFDREAFF

V gene: TRBV2
CDR3 protein: CASTRQGGEGTQYF

V gene: TRBV14
CDR3 protein: CASRNSGGYTF

V gene: TRBV6-1
CDR3 protein: CASSERDAYTDTQYF

V gene: TRBV19
CDR3 protein: CASSNPSGIQETQYF

V gene: TRBV7-2
CDR3 protein: CASGKGQPSYNEQFF

V gene: TRBV5-5
CDR3 protein: CASSLERYGRLQGETQYF

V gene: TRBV3-1/TRBV3-2
CDR3 protein: CASSGLAGSYEQYF

V gene: TRBV9
CDR3 protein: CASSPRTELYGYTF

V gene: TRBV4-2
CDR3 protein: CASSQQSGGREGYEQYF

V gene: TRBV27
CDR3 protein: CASSLDGAGTGTSGANVLTF

V gene: TRBV2
CDR3 protein: CASSVVGLGTDTQYF

V gene: TRBV3-1/TRBV3-2
CDR3 protein: CASSPGGNYNSPLHF

V gene: TRBV3-1/TRBV3-2
CDR3 protein: CASSPSRSGISEQFF

V gene: TRBV3-1/TRBV3-2
CDR3 protein: CASSLRLAVEQYF

V gene: TRBV5-1
CDR3 protein: CASSLAVNYGYTF

V gene: TRBV28
CDR3 protein: CASRSGTSGRTYEQYF

V gene: TRBV4-3
CDR3 protein: CASSLNSDPTRTQYF

V gene: TRBV28
CDR3 protein: CASRVLRGQNEKLFF

V gene: TRBV30
CDR3 protein: CAWRGQGAGYEQYF

V gene: TRBV6-5
CDR3 protein: CASSRFRQANSPLHF

V gene: TRBV3-1/TRBV3-2
CDR3 protein: CASSQVWHSGNTIYF

V gene: TRBV13
CDR3 protein: CASSYSLPDTQYF

V gene: TRBV6-5
CDR3 protein: CASSYAGNSPLHF

V gene: TRBV5-6
CDR3 protein: CASSLYWTSGSYEQYF

V gene: TRBV11-2
CDR3 protein: CASSLGAGSGDEQFF

V gene: TRBV5-5
CDR3 protein: CASSSPESSYEQYF

V gene: TRBV7-3
CDR3 protein: CASRRVDSYGYTF

V gene: TRBV9
CDR3 protein: CASSAGTGKDTQYF

V gene: TRBV19
CDR3 protein: CASSGRGYADTQYF